What follows is one T cell receptor beta chain and its context. Antigen: not known. The V and J ends lost 2 bases and 5 bases, in that order; junction bases with no gene match: 6. Germline lookup yields CDR1 DFQATT and CDR2 SNEGSKA (reference sequence). The CDR3 consists of 14 residues. During its preparation, the TCRbeta library received unique molecular identifiers. TCRdb itself ran the PCR reads through MiXCR, one entry per CDR3 protein. The data contain about a million distinct CDR3 sequences, about 30% of them singletons. This entry is derived from a study of T-cell reconstitution after alpha-beta-depleted transplantation in children. General observations from the study: Surviving thymic progenitors and recipient T cells were the source of high TCRbeta diversity at day 60 in some patients. By about two months after transplant, alpha-beta T cells reportedly arose from several hundred graft clones that had expanded.

This chain links TRBV20-1 with TRBJ1-5; 7 bases are shared with TRBD1. The sequence was obtained from a boy under three years old who had a stem cell transplant for SCID, so the T cells may come from the graft donor. The starting material was PBMCs, mostly from graft donor cells, obtained 360 days after TCRalphabeta/CD19-depleted stem cell transplant. CDR3 nucleotide sequence: TGCAGTGCTAGACACCCTACAGGGGATCAGCCCCAGCATTTT. It specifies CSARHPTGDQPQHF.